Listed here is a single T cell receptor (beta chain). Its antigen is not known. They built TCR cDNA with 5'RACE template switching, a step that put in a universal primer site and UMIs. TCRdb ran MiXCR on the 5' RACE reads and lists one entry per CDR3 protein. The sample yields about 260,000 distinct CDR3 sequences, about an eighth seen once. The data belong to a study of T cells after yellow fever vaccination. The study, taken as a whole, reports: Reappearance after the booster was observed for most primary-vaccination clones (about 97% CD4, almost 90% CD8).

Germline V CDR1 and CDR2: SGHDN, FVKESK. The CDR3 runs to 15 residues. With 1 base clipped from V and 3 bases from J, the junction kept 5 bases outside the gene matches. This clonotype was obtained from a man aged 30 to 45 who received the YFV17D yellow fever vaccine. The starting material was CD4+ T cells sorted from PBMCs, obtained 45 days after the yellow fever booster vaccination. The chain recombines TRBV14 with TRBJ2-7; 8 bases are shared with TRBD1. The CDR3 region is CASSQGTGMRYEQYF. The CDR3 DNA sequence: TGTGCCAGCAGCCAAGGGACAGGGATGCGCTACGAGCAGTACTTC. The variable domain in full, completed from reference TRBV14 and TRBJ2-7, reads EAGVTQFPSHSVIEKGQTVTLRCDPISGHDNLYWYRRVMGKEIKFLLHFVKESKQDESGMPNNRFLAERTGGTYSTLKVQPAELEDSGVYFCASSQGTGMRYEQYFGPGTRLTVT.